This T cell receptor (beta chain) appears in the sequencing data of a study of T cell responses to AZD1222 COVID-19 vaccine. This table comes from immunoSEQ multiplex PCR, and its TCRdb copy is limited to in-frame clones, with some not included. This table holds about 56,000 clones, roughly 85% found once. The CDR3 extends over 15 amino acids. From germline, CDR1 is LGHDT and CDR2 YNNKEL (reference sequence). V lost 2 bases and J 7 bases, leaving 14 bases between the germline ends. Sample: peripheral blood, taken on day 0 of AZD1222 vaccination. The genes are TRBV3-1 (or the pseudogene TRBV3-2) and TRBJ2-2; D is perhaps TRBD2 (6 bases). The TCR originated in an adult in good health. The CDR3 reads CASSQFTMRGGELFF. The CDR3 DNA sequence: TGTGCCAGCAGCCAATTTACCATGCGGGGCGGGGAGCTGTTTTTT.